This is a list of T cell receptor beta chains from one sample in a study of blood T cell repertoires in COVID-19. Data came from immunoSEQ multiplex PCR; TCRdb stores just in-frame clones and leaves some out. The top ten hold around 7% of the sample, which has just over 90,000 clones, 60% to 85% seen once. The sample was peripheral blood. These receptor sequences come from a man aged 65 to 79 with acute or convalescent COVID-19. Each CDR3 is given with its conserved first and last residue.

V	J	CDR3
TRBV21-1	TRBJ2-7	CASTQTPETGGIYEQYF
TRBV5-5	TRBJ1-3	CASSWGDREGSGNTIYF
TRBV7-9	TRBJ1-2	CASSPGQGFYGYTF
TRBV6-6	TRBJ1-4	CASSFGGALNEKLFF
TRBV5-4	TRBJ2-5	CASSLGSTALRGGQYF
TRBV2	TRBJ1-4	CASSSGEKLFF
TRBV15	TRBJ1-5	CATSRPGQGDWPQHF
TRBV6-1	TRBJ2-1	CASSDPREQFF
TRBV6-6	TRBJ2-5	CASNPGTGGSQYF
TRBV2	TRBJ1-5	CASREQGGNQPQHF
TRBV29-1	TRBJ2-7	CSVQSQGARSSYEQYF
TRBV29-1	TRBJ1-2	CSVKGQGAGYTF
TRBV7-9	TRBJ1-1	CASSVGQNMNTEAFF
TRBV27	TRBJ1-1	CASRATYRGLLNTEAFF
TRBV5-6	TRBJ2-1	CASSLVVRVDNEQFF
TRBV11-3	TRBJ2-1	CASSLDRGFSRGEQFF
TRBV9	TRBJ2-3	CASSVVPLAGGVDTQYF
TRBV5-1	TRBJ1-4	CASSGGGAGEKLFF
TRBV15	TRBJ2-7	CATSGRQVDEQYF
TRBV2	TRBJ2-4	CASRTGASDIQYF
TRBV28	TRBJ1-5	CASSFPVGQGRQPQHF
TRBV10-3	TRBJ2-3	CAISEGTSVPSTDTQYF
TRBV7-2	TRBJ2-3	CASSLLPGVDTQYF
TRBV19	TRBJ1-1	CASMNRDTNTEAFF
TRBV28	TRBJ1-1	CASSDSGQGGGEAFF
TRBV7-2	TRBJ1-1	CASSLGQGRATEAFF
TRBV19	TRBJ1-5	CASSTEGAYQPQHF
TRBV7-3	TRBJ2-2	CASSLSSGLVGELFF
TRBV3-1/TRBV3-2	TRBJ1-1	CASSHTNTEAFF
TRBV19	TRBJ2-3	CASSIGGSEADTQYF
TRBV28	TRBJ1-5	CASSLMTGNQPQHF
TRBV28	TRBJ2-3	CASSPSGRGLTDTQYF
TRBV5-8	TRBJ1-5	CASSYPGQTNQPQHF